The 3 T cell receptor beta chains below come from one sample, sequenced in a study of blood T cells in healthy people across ages. Combining a sample-barcoded 5' primer with a J-beta primer mix, a second PCR ran for roughly 7 to 12 cycles. Each CDR3 protein gets one entry after TCRdb re-called the 5' RACE reads with MiXCR. Of around 670,000 distinct CDR3 sequences in the sample, about 28% were seen once. The sequencing sample was made of blood. The receptors were sampled from a woman older than 75 in good health.

This clonotype was counted ten times or more. The chain uses TRBV11-2 and TRBJ1-1; maybe TRBD1 (5 bases). Trimming shortened V by 2 bases and J by 1 base, and 11 bases separated the two germline ends. CDR3 length: 15 residues. CDR1 and CDR2 (germline): SGHAT, FQNNGV. CDR3 in amino acids: CASSLYSTANTEAFF. In DNA, the CDR3 is TGTGCCAGCAGCTTATACTCGACAGCGAACACTGAAGCTTTCTTT.

This clonotype was detected ten times or more. The chain carries TRBV19 and TRBJ2-1, with 8 positions matching TRBD2. CDR3 length: 18 residues. CDR1 LNHDA and CDR2 SQIVND come from the germline V gene (reference sequence). The ends lost 6 bases at V and 0 bases at J; junction bases unmatched: 13. Here the CDR3 DNA reads TGTGCCAGTAGAACCCGTCTTGAGCGGGGGCACTCCTACAATGAGCAGTTCTTC. Protein: CASRTRLERGHSYNEQFF.

J is TRBJ1-2 and V is TRBV27, with a tentative D call TRBD1 (5 bases). This CDR3 has 13 amino acids. Germline CDR1 reads MNHEY; CDR2 reads SMNVEV (reference sequence). With 4 bases removed from V and 7 bases from J, the gap between germline ends came to 13 bases. The CDR3 sequence is CASSSFRGGGYTF. The CDR3 DNA sequence: TGTGCCAGCAGTTCATTTCGGGGGGGTGGCTACACCTTC.